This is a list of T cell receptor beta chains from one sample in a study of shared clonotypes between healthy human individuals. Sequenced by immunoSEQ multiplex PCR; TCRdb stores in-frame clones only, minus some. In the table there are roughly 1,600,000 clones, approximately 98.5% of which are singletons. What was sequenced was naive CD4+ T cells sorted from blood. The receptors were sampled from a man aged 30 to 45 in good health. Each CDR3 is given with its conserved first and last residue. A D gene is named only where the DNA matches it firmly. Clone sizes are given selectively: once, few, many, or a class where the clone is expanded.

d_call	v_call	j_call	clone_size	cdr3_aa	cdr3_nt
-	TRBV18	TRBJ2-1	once	CASSPGRLSSEQFF	TGTGCCAGCTCACCAGGTCGACTTAGTAGCGAGCAGTTCTTC
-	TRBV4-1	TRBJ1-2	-	CASSQETAYGYTF	TGCGCCAGCAGCCAAGAGACAGCCTATGGCTACACCTTC
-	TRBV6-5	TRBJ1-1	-	CASSFRGKTEAFF	TGTGCCAGCAGTTTTCGGGGTAAGACTGAAGCTTTCTTT
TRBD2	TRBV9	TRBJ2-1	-	CASSVGTRESYNEQFF	TGTGCCAGCAGCGTTGGGACTAGAGAATCCTACAATGAGCAGTTCTTC
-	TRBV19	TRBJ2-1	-	CASSIGLARNEQFF	TGTGCCAGTAGTATAGGGCTAGCGCGGAATGAGCAGTTCTTC
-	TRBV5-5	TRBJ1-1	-	CASSFLGGNTEAFF	TGTGCCAGCAGCTTCCTAGGGGGGAACACTGAAGCTTTCTTT
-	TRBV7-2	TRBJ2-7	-	CASSLAGTVGSYEQYF	TGTGCCAGCAGCTTAGCGGGGACCGTAGGTTCCTACGAGCAGTACTTC
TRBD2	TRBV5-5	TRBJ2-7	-	CASSLAGGLYYEQYF	TGTGCCAGCAGCTTAGCGGGGGGGCTATACTACGAGCAGTACTTC
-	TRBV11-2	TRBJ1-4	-	CASSLRVVGAPDEKLFF	TGTGCCAGCAGCTTAAGGGTGGTAGGAGCACCGGACGAAAAACTGTTTTTT
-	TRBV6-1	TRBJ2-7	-	CASSEKREQYF	TGTGCCAGCAGTGAAAAGAGGGAGCAGTACTTC
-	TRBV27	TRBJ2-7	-	CASSPGAWREQYF	TGTGCCAGCAGTCCCGGGGCCTGGCGGGAGCAGTACTTC
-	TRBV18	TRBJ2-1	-	CASSPLGSSYNEQFF	TGTGCCAGCTCACCATTGGGTAGCTCCTACAATGAGCAGTTCTTC
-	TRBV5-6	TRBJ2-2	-	CASSLAVGELFF	TGTGCCAGCAGCTTGGCAGTCGGGGAGCTGTTTTTT